This TCR beta chain was documented in a study of T cell repertoires in cytomegalovirus infection. Background on the study: Based on public TCR beta signatures, there were indications of CMV infection and of a matching HLA type. Points from the study as a whole: Individuals carrying CMV plus the relevant HLA were identified by cumulative frequency of public TCR beta families. HLA-C-restricted TCR beta clonotypes specific for CMV led the ex vivo response.

The CDR3 is 14 amino acids. Trimming removed 5 bases at V and 4 bases at J, with 12 bases between. Germline V CDR1 and CDR2: MNHEY, SMNVEV (reference sequence). This clonotype was counted between two and nine times. Its antigen is not identified. TCRdb used MiXCR to reprocess the reads, holding one entry per CDR3 protein. The table shows around 200,000 distinct CDR3 sequences, with about a sixth occurring only once. The clonotype was recovered from a human donor in good health (CMV status not recorded). Some clones in this sample may be carry-over from other donors' samples. The specimen was CD8+ T cells from PBMCs. The J gene is TRBJ1-3, the V gene TRBV27; D call uncertain. The CDR3 protein is CASSSNAVGNTIYF. CDR3 bases: TGTGCCAGCAGTAGTAACGCAGTCGGAAACACCATATATTTT.